This record concerns one T cell receptor (beta chain) sequence. The antigen remains unidentified. The data are from a study of OX40 agonist ivuxolimab in advanced cancers. Study outcomes and limitations: Within 6 weeks, CD4+ and CD8+ blood T cells expanded clonally at 0.1 to 3.0 mg/kg. What antigens the expanded peripheral T cells recognized was never established.

Profiled with immunoSEQ multiplex PCR; TCRdb holds only in-frame clones, not every one. The table includes some 60,000 clones, 91% detected once. The CDR3 covers 11 residues. CDR1 and CDR2 from the germline V gene are MGHDK and SYGVNS. V shed 4 bases and J shed 4 bases, with 2 bases lying between them. Sampling of blood occurred at baseline, cycle 4 day 1, and cycle 7 day 1. The genes are TRBV25-1 and TRBJ2-1; D is ambiguous. This clonotype originated in an adult with an advanced solid tumor such as melanoma, head and neck, liver or kidney cancer. The input for sequencing was CD4+ or CD8+ T cells sorted from blood, taken in a trial of the OX40 agonist ivuxolimab. The CDR3 coding sequence is TGTGCCAGCAGTGCGTACAATGAGCAGTTCTTC. This encodes CASSAYNEQFF.